This T cell receptor (beta chain) was profiled in a study of memory CD4+ T cells and cytomegalovirus serostatus. This CDR3 has 15 amino acids. The V end lost 0 bases, the J end lost 5 bases, and 13 bases lay between the germline ends. Per germline, CDR1 SEHNR and CDR2 FQNEAQ (reference sequence). The sort gate was single viable CD3+CD4+CD8-CD45RO+ cells for memory CD4+ T cells. Produced via immunoSEQ multiplex PCR; TCRdb's table is partial and in-frame only. The sample has about 45,000 clones, roughly 78% seen once. This clone was recorded once. Sequenced material: memory CD4+ T cells from blood. This clonotype was obtained from an adult in good health and CMV-seronegative. V gene TRBV7-9 combines with J gene TRBJ1-1; D is perhaps TRBD1 (6 bases). This CDR3 reads CASSLALGGRTEAFF. As DNA, the CDR3 is TGTGCCAGCAGCTTAGCGCTCGGGGGGCGGACTGAAGCTTTCTTT.